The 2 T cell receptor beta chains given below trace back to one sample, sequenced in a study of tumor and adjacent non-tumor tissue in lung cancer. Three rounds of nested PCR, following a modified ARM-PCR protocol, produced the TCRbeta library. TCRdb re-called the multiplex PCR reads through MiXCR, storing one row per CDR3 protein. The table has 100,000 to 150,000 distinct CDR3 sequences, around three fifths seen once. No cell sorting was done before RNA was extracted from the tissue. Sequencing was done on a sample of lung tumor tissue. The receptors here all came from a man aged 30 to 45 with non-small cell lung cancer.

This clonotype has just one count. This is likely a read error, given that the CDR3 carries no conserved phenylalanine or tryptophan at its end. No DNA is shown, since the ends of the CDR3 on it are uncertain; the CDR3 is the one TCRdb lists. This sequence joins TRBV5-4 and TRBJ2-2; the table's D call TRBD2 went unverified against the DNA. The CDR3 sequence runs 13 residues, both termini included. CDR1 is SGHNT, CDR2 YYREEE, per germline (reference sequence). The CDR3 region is CASSLRLAGELSI.

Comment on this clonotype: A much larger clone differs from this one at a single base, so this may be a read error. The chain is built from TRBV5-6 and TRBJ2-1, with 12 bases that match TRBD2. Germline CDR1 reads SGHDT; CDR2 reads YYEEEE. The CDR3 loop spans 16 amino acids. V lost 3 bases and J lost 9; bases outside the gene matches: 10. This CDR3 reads CASSYLGLAGIGEQFF. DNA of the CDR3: TGTGCCAGCAGCTACCTCGGACTAGCGGGAATTGGTGAGCAGTTCTTC.